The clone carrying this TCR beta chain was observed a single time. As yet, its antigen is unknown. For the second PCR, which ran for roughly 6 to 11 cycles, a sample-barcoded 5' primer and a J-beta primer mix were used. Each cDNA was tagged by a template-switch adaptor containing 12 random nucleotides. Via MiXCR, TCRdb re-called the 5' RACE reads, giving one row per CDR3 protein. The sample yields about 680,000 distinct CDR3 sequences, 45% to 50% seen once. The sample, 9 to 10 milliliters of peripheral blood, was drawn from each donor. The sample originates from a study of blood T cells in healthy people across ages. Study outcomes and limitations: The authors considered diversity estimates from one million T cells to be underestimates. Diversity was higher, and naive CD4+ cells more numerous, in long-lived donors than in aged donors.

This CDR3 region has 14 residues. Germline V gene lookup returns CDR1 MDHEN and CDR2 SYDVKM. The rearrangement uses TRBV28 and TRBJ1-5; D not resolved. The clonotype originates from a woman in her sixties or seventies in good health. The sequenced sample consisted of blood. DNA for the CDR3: TGTGCAACCCTATCCGGGCAGGCAGATCAGCCCCAGCATTTT. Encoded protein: CATLSGQADQPQHF.